A selection of T cell receptor beta chains follows, all from one sample in a study of post-analysis software for immune sequencing data. MiXCR, applied by TCRdb to the PCR reads, yields one record per CDR3 protein. The repertoire includes roughly 700,000 distinct CDR3 sequences, 30% of them detected once, and roughly 0.54% sits in the top ten. The sample was blood. These receptors were obtained from a girl under 18 with multiple sclerosis. Both conserved end residues are part of each CDR3. A D gene is named only where the DNA matches it firmly. Size is stated for part of the rows, as once, few or many counts, or as a class when the clone is expanded.

clone size,D gene,J gene,V gene,CDR3 protein,CDR3 DNA
.,TRBD1,TRBJ1-5,TRBV20-1,CSAKNDRASSQPQHF,TGCAGTGCTAAAAACGACAGGGCGTCATCTCAGCCCCAGCATTTT
.,.,TRBJ1-5,TRBV7-2,CASSFAGSSNQPQHF,TGTGCCAGCAGCTTTGCCGGCAGTAGCAATCAGCCCCAGCATTTT
.,.,TRBJ1-6,TRBV5-1,CACSLGERAHSPLHF,TGCGCCTGCAGCTTGGGGGAGAGAGCCCATTCACCCCTCCACTTT
few,.,TRBJ2-7,TRBV28,CASSLERSYEQYF,TGTGCCAGCAGTTTAGAACGGTCCTACGAGCAGTACTTC
few,.,TRBJ2-1,TRBV9,CASSVRTGYNEQFF,TGTGCCAGCAGCGTCCGGACGGGATACAATGAGCAGTTCTTC
.,.,TRBJ1-2,TRBV27,CASSHASRAAGYTF,TGTGCCAGCAGTCATGCGAGCAGGGCAGCTGGCTACACCTTC
.,.,TRBJ2-1,TRBV4-1,CASSPDQSSYNEQFF,TGCGCCAGCAGCCCCGACCAGAGCTCCTACAATGAGCAGTTCTTC
.,TRBD1,TRBJ1-6,TRBV20-1,CSAKGNRGRNSPLHF,TGCAGTGCTAAAGGCAATAGGGGGCGGAATTCACCCCTCCACTTT
.,TRBD1,TRBJ2-2,TRBV20-1,CSASRTGLRAGELFF,TGCAGTGCTAGCCGGACAGGGTTGCGCGCCGGGGAGCTGTTTTTT
many,TRBD1,TRBJ1-2,TRBV20-1,CSARLGQVSYGYTF,TGCAGTGCTAGACTGGGACAGGTCTCTTATGGCTACACCTTC
.,.,TRBJ1-2,TRBV19,CASARDIDYGYTF,TGTGCCAGTGCCCGGGACATAGACTATGGCTACACCTTC
.,.,TRBJ2-3,TRBV29-1,CRADGRLADTQYF,TGCAGGGCCGACGGACGGTTAGCAGATACGCAGTATTTT
few,.,TRBJ2-1,TRBV6-6,CASSPFRSNLYNEQFF,TGTGCCAGCAGTCCCTTTAGGTCAAATCTATACAATGAGCAGTTCTTC
.,TRBD1,TRBJ1-5,TRBV6-2/TRBV6-3,CASTIRDRHQPQHF,TGTGCCAGCACGATCCGGGACAGACATCAGCCCCAGCATTTT
few,.,TRBJ1-2,TRBV15,CATSRARALGYTF,TGTGCCACCAGCAGGGCCCGAGCGCTAGGCTACACCTTC
once,TRBD1,TRBJ2-7,TRBV12-3/TRBV12-4,CTSSRDSSYEQYF,TGTACCAGCAGTCGGGACAGTTCCTACGAGCAGTACTTC
few,.,TRBJ2-3,TRBV7-2,CASSFSGLSTDTQYF,TGTGCCAGCAGCTTCAGCGGGCTTAGCACAGATACGCAGTATTTT
.,.,TRBJ1-1,TRBV7-2,CASSFQVMNTEAFF,TGTGCCAGCAGCTTTCAGGTCATGAACACTGAAGCTTTCTTT
.,TRBD1,TRBJ1-5,TRBV10-3,CAISEIQGQGGNQPQHF,TGTGCCATCAGTGAGATCCAGGGACAGGGAGGCAATCAGCCCCAGCATTTT
many,.,TRBJ2-1,TRBV7-2,CASSPTLRGSSYNEQFF,TGTGCCAGCAGCCCCACACTCCGGGGTAGCTCCTACAATGAGCAGTTCTTC
few,.,TRBJ1-2,TRBV15,CATSRDAAAAANYGYTF,TGTGCCACCAGCAGAGATGCCGCGGCGGCCGCTAACTATGGCTACACCTTC
.,.,TRBJ2-5,TRBV7-9,CASSFGADPQETQYF,TGTGCCAGCAGCTTCGGGGCGGACCCACAAGAGACCCAGTACTTC
.,.,TRBJ1-2,TRBV3-1,CASSPRKGINGYTF,TGTGCCAGCAGCCCAAGGAAGGGAATAAATGGCTACACCTTC
.,.,TRBJ2-1,TRBV29-1,CSGGARAVETQFF,TGCAGCGGGGGGGCGAGGGCTGTAGAGACCCAGTTCTTC
.,.,TRBJ1-1,TRBV5-1,CASSLEFGVLSTEAFF,TGCGCCAGCAGCTTGGAATTTGGGGTCCTCTCGACTGAAGCTTTCTTT
.,TRBD2,TRBJ2-1,TRBV20-1,CSARGPGGPIGEQFF,TGCAGTGCTAGAGGTCCGGGAGGGCCGATTGGTGAGCAGTTCTTC
.,.,TRBJ2-1,TRBV12-3/TRBV12-4,CASSSTPGEQFF,TGTGCCAGCAGCTCGACCCCGGGGGAGCAGTTCTTC
.,.,TRBJ2-1,TRBV12-3/TRBV12-4,CASRSRNQGGGEQFF,TGTGCCAGCAGGTCTCGGAATCAGGGGGGAGGTGAGCAGTTCTTC
few,TRBD2,TRBJ2-3,TRBV6-1,CASSDLRGSTDTQYF,TGTGCCAGCAGTGACTTGCGGGGGAGCACAGATACGCAGTATTTT
once,TRBD1,TRBJ1-2,TRBV20-1,CSAPGQVQSYTF,TGCAGTGCGCCTGGACAGGTTCAGAGCTACACCTTC
.,.,TRBJ1-5,TRBV3-1,CASSQEDGGGNQPQHF,TGTGCCAGCAGCCAAGAGGACGGGGGTGGCAATCAGCCCCAGCATTTT
few,TRBD2,TRBJ2-1,TRBV4-1,CASSHERGLQFF,TGCGCCAGCAGCCACGAGCGGGGGTTGCAGTTCTTC
many,TRBD2,TRBJ2-1,TRBV20-1,CSAKSGRGPLEQFF,TGCAGTGCTAAGAGCGGGAGAGGCCCCCTTGAGCAGTTCTTC
.,.,TRBJ2-5,TRBV29-1,CSVEGWTHSQETQYF,TGCAGCGTTGAAGGTTGGACACACTCTCAGGAGACCCAGTACTTC
.,.,TRBJ2-3,TRBV7-2,CASSLVRGLGTDTQYF,TGTGCCAGCAGCTTAGTGCGGGGGCTTGGCACAGATACGCAGTATTTT
few,TRBD1,TRBJ2-1,TRBV6-1,CASSTMSGQVITNNEQFF,TGTGCCAGCAGTACCATGTCCGGACAGGTCATTACGAACAATGAGCAGTTCTTC
few,TRBD2,TRBJ2-5,TRBV12-3/TRBV12-4,CASSYYSGGAQETQYF,TGTGCCAGCAGTTACTACAGCGGGGGGGCCCAAGAGACCCAGTACTTC
few,.,TRBJ2-5,TRBV10-3,CAISVGVEETQYF,TGTGCCATCAGTGTAGGGGTAGAAGAGACCCAGTACTTC
.,TRBD1,TRBJ2-7,TRBV29-1,CSVDHEGQGNSYEQYF,TGCAGCGTTGACCATGAGGGACAGGGAAACTCCTACGAGCAGTACTTC
few,TRBD2,TRBJ2-7,TRBV7-2,CASSWTSGSSYEQYF,TGTGCCAGCAGCTGGACTAGCGGGAGTTCCTACGAGCAGTACTTC
few,TRBD1,TRBJ1-5,TRBV4-2,CASSQEDRTYQPQHF,TGTGCCAGCAGCCAAGAGGACAGGACATATCAGCCCCAGCATTTT
.,.,TRBJ2-2,TRBV6-4,CASRLGTFTGELFF,TGTGCCAGCAGACTCGGGACATTCACCGGGGAGCTGTTTTTT
few,.,TRBJ2-4,TRBV6-2/TRBV6-3,CASRTGQYGVLFPYF,TGTGCCAGCAGGACCGGACAGTACGGAGTTCTTTTTCCGTACTTC
.,.,TRBJ1-2,TRBV6-5,CASSSQGGAYGYTF,TGTGCCAGCAGTTCACAGGGAGGGGCCTATGGCTACACCTTC
.,.,TRBJ2-1,TRBV24-1,CATSAEKWRYNEQFF,TGTGCCACCAGTGCCGAGAAGTGGCGGTACAATGAGCAGTTCTTC
few,TRBD1,TRBJ1-6,TRBV29-1,CSVSGGSNSPLHF,TGCAGCGTGTCAGGGGGCAGCAATTCACCCCTCCACTTT
.,.,TRBJ2-7,TRBV3-1,CASSQSSRGGEQYF,TGTGCCAGCAGCCAATCGTCCAGGGGCGGCGAGCAGTACTTC
many,.,TRBJ2-5,TRBV10-3,CATGGEYQETQYF,TGTGCCACGGGCGGGGAATACCAAGAGACCCAGTACTTC
.,.,TRBJ1-1,TRBV28,CASSRLGANTEAFF,TGTGCCAGCAGTCGGTTAGGGGCGAACACTGAAGCTTTCTTT